Following are 32 T cell receptor beta chains from one sample sequenced in a study of shared clonotypes between healthy human individuals. Sequencing used immunoSEQ multiplex PCR; TCRdb keeps in-frame clones, though not all of them. This table holds about 1.1 million clones, approximately 77% found once. The sample was memory CD4+ T cells from PBMCs. As for subset: CD45RA-negative fraction. The receptors here all came from a man aged 18-30 years in good health. Some clones in this sample may be carry-over from other donors' samples.

The genes are TRBV2 and TRBJ1-1; D gene ambiguous. The CDR3 loop spans 16 amino acids. Germline V lookup: CDR1 SNHLY, CDR2 FYNNEI. The V gene lost 1 base and the J gene lost 3 bases, with 15 bases spanning the gap. The CDR3 region has the DNA TGTGCCAGCAGTGAAGGTCGGGCAGGCCTGTACACTGAAGCTTTCTTT. Protein product: CASSEGRAGLYTEAFF.

The chain couples TRBV7-9 to TRBJ2-7; D possibly matches TRBD1 or TRBD2 (5 bases each). V lost 1 base and J 2 bases, leaving 15 bases between the germline ends. In germline, CDR1 is SEHNR, CDR2 FQNEAQ (reference sequence). The CDR3 has 16 residues. The CDR3 DNA is TGTGCCAGCAGCTTAGGGACCGGGACGGTGACCTACGAGCAGTACTTC. Its translation is CASSLGTGTVTYEQYF. The full variable domain, rest sourced from reference TRBV7-9 and TRBJ2-7, is DTGVSQNPRHKITKRGQNVTFRCDPISEHNRLYWYRQTLGQGPEFLTYFQNEAQLEKSRLLSDRFSAERPKGSFSTLEIQRTEQGDSAMYLCASSLGTGTVTYEQYFGPGTRLTVT.

The chain carries TRBV30 and TRBJ1-6; D not resolved. The CDR3 loop spans 13 amino acids. Per germline, CDR1 GTSNPN and CDR2 SVGIG (reference sequence). V was clipped by 6 bases and J by 5 bases, with 11 bases between them. CDR3 nucleotide sequence: TGTGCCTGTGCCAGAACTAATAATTCACCCCTCCACTTT. Its protein product is CACARTNNSPLHF. The full variable domain, in which reference TRBV30 and TRBJ1-6 provide the parts outside the CDR3, is SQTIHQWPATLVQPVGSPLSLECTVEGTSNPNLYWYRQAAGRGLQLLFYSVGIGQISSEVPQNLSASRPQDRQFILSSKKLLLSDSGFYLCACARTNNSPLHFGNGTRLTVT.

V gene TRBV28 combines with J gene TRBJ1-2; D is ambiguous. Germline V gene sequence: CDR1 MDHEN, CDR2 SYDVKM. The V gene lost 6 bases and the J gene lost 5 bases, with 10 bases spanning the gap. CDR3 length equals 12 residues. Written as DNA, the CDR3 is TGTGCCAGCAGCCGAGGGCATTATGGCTACACCTTC. Translation: CASSRGHYGYTF.

The rearrangement links TRBV5-1 to TRBJ1-2; D call uncertain. The CDR3 runs 14 residues. The V end was cut by 0 bases, the J end by 4 bases, with 10 bases between. Germline CDR1 reads SGHRS; CDR2 reads YFSETQ. The CDR3 sequence is CASSLEAGGYGYTF. In nucleotides, the CDR3 is TGCGCCAGCAGCTTGGAGGCCGGAGGCTATGGCTACACCTTC.

The rearrangement joins TRBV10-3 to TRBJ2-4; D gene ambiguous. Per germline, CDR1 ENHRY and CDR2 SYGVKD. Deletions cut 0 bases from V and 0 bases from J, with 3 bases between. The CDR3 is made up of 14 amino acids. Here the CDR3 reads CAISESEAKNIQYF. The CDR3 DNA reads TGTGCCATCAGTGAGTCTGAAGCCAAAAACATTCAGTACTTC.

The gene calls are TRBV19 and TRBJ2-7; 7 bases fit TRBD2. Germline assignment: CDR1 LNHDA and CDR2 SQIVND (reference sequence). V shed 7 bases and J 3 bases; nucleotides not matched to a gene: 9. The CDR3 runs 14 residues. The CDR3 reads CASTRRPSGYEQYF. DNA of the CDR3: TGTGCCAGTACCCGGCGGCCTAGCGGCTACGAGCAGTACTTC.

The genes are TRBV19 and TRBJ2-1, with TRBD2 identical over 8 bases. J was trimmed by 6 bases and V by 7 bases; bases with no gene match: 8. This CDR3 spans 14 amino acids. Germline V lookup: CDR1 LNHDA, CDR2 SQIVND (reference sequence). As DNA, the CDR3 is TGTGCCAGTACCAAGGCGGGAGGAGTCAATGAGCAGTTCTTC. Translation: CASTKAGGVNEQFF.

As regards this clone: Other DNA sequences from this sample encode an identical CDR3 as well. The chain is built from TRBV6-5 and TRBJ2-7; tentatively, D is TRBD1 (5 bases). The CDR3 covers 13 residues. CDR1 and CDR2 (germline): MNHEY, SVGAGI. With 6 bases removed from V and 3 bases from J, the gap between germline ends came to 12 bases. The CDR3 region is CASRGWGRYEQYF. The CDR3, as DNA: TGTGCCAGCAGGGGTTGGGGCCGCTACGAGCAGTACTTC.

The J gene is TRBJ2-3, the V gene TRBV4-2, with 8 bases that match TRBD2. CDR1 and CDR2 from the germline V gene are LGHNA and YNFKEQ. The ends lost 4 bases at V and 5 bases at J; junction bases unmatched: 17. This CDR3 is built from 18 residues. The CDR3 DNA follows: TGTGCCAGCAGCCCTCTGGTGGTAGCGGGGCCCGCACAAGATACGCAGTATTTT. It yields the protein CASSPLVVAGPAQDTQYF.

In nucleotides, the CDR3 is TGTGCCAGCAGCCCCGGTCTAGCGGGAGTCATAGATACGCAGTATTTT. It is translated as CASSPGLAGVIDTQYF. The chain joins TRBV5-4 to TRBJ2-3; TRBD2 aligns across 10 bases. Germline trimming cut 4 bases from V and 5 bases from J; bases unmatched to any gene: 10. This CDR3 has 16 amino acids. Germline assignment: CDR1 SGHNT and CDR2 YYREEE (reference sequence).

Comment on this clone: Other DNA variants within this sample encode the same CDR3. The chain carries TRBV28 and TRBJ2-1; TRBD2 aligns across 7 bases. Trimming took 3 bases from V and 0 from J; bases not matched to a gene: 2. This CDR3 has 15 residues. Germline CDR1 and CDR2: MDHEN and SYDVKM. The CDR3 DNA sequence: TGTGCCAGCAGTTTGGGCGGGAGCTCCTACAATGAGCAGTTCTTC. Its translation: CASSLGGSSYNEQFF.

The rearrangement uses TRBV30 and TRBJ1-2; D uncertain. V was pared by 3 bases and J by 0 bases, with 11 bases between. Germline V gene sequence: CDR1 GTSNPN, CDR2 SVGIG (reference sequence). This CDR3 comprises 14 residues. CDR3 in amino acids: CAWSATSANYGYTF. As DNA, the CDR3 is TGTGCCTGGAGCGCAACCAGTGCTAACTATGGCTACACCTTC. The whole variable domain, remainder taken from reference TRBV30 and TRBJ1-2, is SQTIHQWPATLVQPVGSPLSLECTVEGTSNPNLYWYRQAAGRGLQLLFYSVGIGQISSEVPQNLSASRPQDRQFILSSKKLLLSDSGFYLCAWSATSANYGYTFGSGTRLTVV.

V and J are TRBV28 and TRBJ2-5; D ambiguous. V was shortened by 5 bases and J by 3 bases, with 4 bases between the two germline ends. The CDR3 totals 11 residues. Germline loops: CDR1 MDHEN, CDR2 SYDVKM. DNA of the CDR3: TGTGCCAGCAGTCAAAAAGAGACCCAGTACTTC. Its translation: CASSQKETQYF.

The CDR3 sequence: CASSFHNEQFF. The CDR3 DNA follows: TGCGCCAGCAGCTTTCACAATGAGCAGTTCTTC. The V call is TRBV5-1, the J call TRBJ2-1; D unclear. CDR3 length equals 11 residues. Trimming removed 2 bases at V and 5 bases at J, with 2 bases between. The V gene's germline CDR1 is SGHRS and CDR2 YFSETQ.

This rearrangement joins TRBV18 to TRBJ2-4; D is perhaps TRBD1 (7 bases). The CDR3 has 18 amino acids. CDR1 and CDR2 (germline): KGHSH, LQKENI. V was shortened by 4 bases and J by 5 bases, with 24 bases between the two germline ends. CDR3 sequence: CASSLRQGLGSGENIQYF. The CDR3 nucleotides read TGTGCCAGCTCACTTCGACAGGGCCTGGGTAGCGGAGAAAACATTCAGTACTTC.

Here the CDR3 reads CASSLRGTDSEQFF. The CDR3, as DNA: TGCGCCAGCAGCTTGAGAGGGACAGACAGTGAGCAGTTCTTC. This chain joins TRBV5-1 and TRBJ2-1; 7 bases match TRBD1. After removal of 1 base from V and 9 bases from J, the junction contained 7 bases not matched to a gene. Germline V gene data show CDR1 as SGHRS and CDR2 as YFSETQ. The CDR3 runs 14 residues.

This chain joins TRBV29-1 and TRBJ2-2, with D perhaps TRBD1 (6 bases). CDR3 length: 12 amino acids. Germline V gene lookup returns CDR1 SQVTM and CDR2 ANQGSEA. Between the trimmed V and J ends, which lost 7 bases and 3 bases, there was a span of 9 bases. CDR3 DNA: TGCAGCGCTTGGACAGACACCGGGGAGCTGTTTTTT. It encodes CSAWTDTGELFF.

V gene TRBV10-1 combines with J gene TRBJ2-5; unclear D gene. CDR1 WNHNN and CDR2 SYGVQD come from the germline V gene (reference sequence). The V and J ends lost 8 bases and 3 bases respectively, with 4 bases between them. The CDR3 is 10 amino acids. The CDR3 DNA is TGCGCCAGCCGGGAAGAGACCCAGTACTTC. Translated: CASREETQYF.

J is TRBJ1-3 and V is TRBV5-1; no reliable D call. Germline assignment: CDR1 SGHRS and CDR2 YFSETQ. V lost 0 bases to trimming and J lost 0 bases, with 7 bases between them. The CDR3 extends over 15 amino acids. CDR3 in amino acids: CASSLDPNSGNTIYF. CDR3 DNA: TGCGCCAGCAGCTTGGACCCCAACTCTGGAAACACCATATATTTT. Variable domain in full (rest from reference TRBV5-1 and TRBJ1-3): KAGVTQTPRYLIKTRGQQVTLSCSPISGHRSVSWYQQTPGQGLQFLFEYFSETQRNKGNFPGRFSGRQFSNSRSEMNVSTLELGDSALYLCASSLDPNSGNTIYFGEGSWLTVV.

The CDR3, as DNA: TGCGCCAGCAAATTGGGCCCCGGCCCGCATGAAAAACTGTTTTTT. It translates to CASKLGPGPHEKLFF. The J gene is TRBJ1-4, the V gene TRBV5-1; D is ambiguous. The germline V and J ends were trimmed by 6 bases and 6 bases, with 18 bases remaining between them. CDR3 length: 15 residues. Germline V lookup: CDR1 SGHRS, CDR2 YFSETQ.

CDR3 DNA sequence: TGTGCCAGCAGACACAGGGGAGCTAACTATGGCTACACCTTC. Encoded protein: CASRHRGANYGYTF. The chain joins TRBV2 to TRBJ1-2; 7 bases are a match to TRBD1. Germline-derived CDR1 and CDR2 are SNHLY and FYNNEI. The V and J ends lost 6 bases and 0 bases, in that order; junction bases with no gene match: 4. The CDR3 covers 14 residues.

This clone was detected a few times. This chain uses TRBV10-3 with TRBJ2-2; D unclear. The CDR3 loop spans 14 amino acids. V was trimmed by 2 bases and J by 0 bases, leaving 4 bases between them. The V gene's germline CDR1 is ENHRY and CDR2 SYGVKD. The CDR3 DNA is TGTGCCATCAGTGAGGGACCGAACACCGGGGAGCTGTTTTTT. Its protein product is CAISEGPNTGELFF.

The gene calls are TRBV6-1 and TRBJ2-1, with 12 bases identical to TRBD1. Trimming at V came to 8 bases and at J to 4 bases, leaving 6 bases not matched to a gene. The CDR3 consists of 15 residues. Germline-derived CDR1 and CDR2 are MNHNS and SASEGT. CDR3 DNA sequence: TGTGCCAGCTCCAAGGGACAGGGGGCTTACAATGAGCAGTTCTTC. Translated, it gives CASSKGQGAYNEQFF.

The gene calls are TRBV7-3 and TRBJ1-5, with 7 nucleotides matching TRBD1. The CDR3 loop spans 16 amino acids. Germline V gives CDR1 SGHTA, CDR2 FQGTGA. Germline trimming cut 4 bases from V and 5 bases from J; bases unmatched to any gene: 11. For the CDR3, the DNA is TGTGCCAGCAGCTCCCAAGACAGGGTCCGCGATCAGCCCCAGCATTTT. Its translation is CASSSQDRVRDQPQHF. The full variable domain, rest sourced from reference TRBV7-3 and TRBJ1-5, is GAGVSQTPSNKVTEKGKYVELRCDPISGHTALYWYRQSLGQGPEFLIYFQGTGAADDSGLPNDRFFAVRPEGSVSTLKIQRTERGDSAVYLCASSSQDRVRDQPQHFGDGTRLSIL.

The gene calls are TRBV5-1 and TRBJ2-7; 8 bases are a match to TRBD2. The junction had 7 bases not matched to a gene; V was cut back by 0 bases and J by 5 bases. Germline CDR1 reads SGHRS; CDR2 reads YFSETQ. The CDR3 has 15 amino acids. The CDR3 reads CASSLVGGAPHEQYF. The CDR3 DNA follows: TGCGCCAGCAGCTTGGTCGGGGGGGCCCCCCACGAGCAGTACTTC.

This chain joins TRBV20-1 and TRBJ2-7; D not resolved. This CDR3 spans 11 amino acids. Trimming removed 5 bases at V and 5 bases at J, with 10 bases between. Germline CDR1 is DFQATT and CDR2 is SNEGSKA (reference sequence). CDR3 DNA sequence: TGCAGTGCTCCCCGGTGGAACGAGCAGTACTTC. It encodes CSAPRWNEQYF.

V gene TRBV7-9 combines with J gene TRBJ2-3, with D tentatively TRBD2 (5 bases). Trimming stripped 2 bases from V and 1 base from J, with 10 bases between. There are 15 residues in the CDR3. From germline, CDR1 is SEHNR and CDR2 FQNEAQ (reference sequence). The CDR3 DNA sequence: TGTGCCAGCAGCTTATATAGGGAGCGCACAGATACGCAGTATTTT. It is translated as CASSLYRERTDTQYF.

The chain combines TRBV7-9 with TRBJ1-4, with TRBD1 identical over 7 bases. The CDR3 contains 13 residues. Germline-derived CDR1 and CDR2 are SEHNR and FQNEAQ (reference sequence). J lost 3 bases, V lost 8 bases, and 3 bases had no gene match. The CDR3 sequence is CASVGTANEKLFF. CDR3 coding DNA: TGTGCCAGCGTGGGGACAGCTAATGAAAAACTGTTTTTT.

The chain joins TRBV2 to TRBJ2-5; no clear D. CDR1 is SNHLY, CDR2 FYNNEI, per germline. Between the trimmed V and J ends, which lost 9 bases and 5 bases, there was a span of 13 bases. The CDR3 is 12 residues long. The DNA of the CDR3 is TGTGCCAGTGGGCAGTCGACGGAGACCCAGTACTTC. The encoded protein is CASGQSTETQYF.

This CDR3 is CASSQVDQETQYF. CDR3 DNA: TGTGCCAGCAGCCAAGTCGATCAAGAGACCCAGTACTTC. The V and J genes are TRBV14 and TRBJ2-5; D unclear. This CDR3 spans 13 amino acids. Per the germline V gene, CDR1 is SGHDN and CDR2 is FVKESK. The germline V and J ends were trimmed by 1 base and 2 bases, with 5 bases remaining between them.

This clone has more than one count but fewer than ten. The CDR3 sequence: CASSFHNRRYGYTF. The CDR3 nucleotides read TGTGCCAGCAGTTTCCACAACCGGCGCTATGGCTACACCTTC. V and J are TRBV6-5 and TRBJ1-2; D is unresolved. Trimming cost V 4 bases and J 4 bases, with 13 bases left between them. The V gene's germline CDR1 is MNHEY and CDR2 SVGAGI. The CDR3 runs 14 residues.